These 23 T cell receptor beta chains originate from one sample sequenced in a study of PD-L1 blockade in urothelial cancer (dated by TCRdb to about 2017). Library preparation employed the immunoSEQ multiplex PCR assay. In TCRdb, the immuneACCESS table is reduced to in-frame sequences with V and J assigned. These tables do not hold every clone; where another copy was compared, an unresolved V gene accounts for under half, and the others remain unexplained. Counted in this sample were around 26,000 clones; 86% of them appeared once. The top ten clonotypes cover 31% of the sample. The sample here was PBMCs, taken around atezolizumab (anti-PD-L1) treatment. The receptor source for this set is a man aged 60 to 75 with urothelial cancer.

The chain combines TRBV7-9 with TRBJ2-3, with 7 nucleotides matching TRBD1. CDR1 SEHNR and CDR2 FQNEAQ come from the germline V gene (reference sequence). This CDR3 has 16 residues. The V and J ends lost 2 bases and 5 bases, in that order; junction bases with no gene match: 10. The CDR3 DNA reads TGTGCCAGCAGCTTATACGGGTCAGGGGGTGGAGATACGCAGTATTTT. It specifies CASSLYGSGGGDTQYF.

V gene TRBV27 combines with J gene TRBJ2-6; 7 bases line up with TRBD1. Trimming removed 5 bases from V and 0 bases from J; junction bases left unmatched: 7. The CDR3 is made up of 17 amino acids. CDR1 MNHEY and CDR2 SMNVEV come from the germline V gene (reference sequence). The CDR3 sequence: CASSPRDSSSGANVLTF. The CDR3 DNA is TGTGCCAGCAGTCCCCGGGACAGCTCCTCTGGGGCCAACGTCCTGACTTTC.

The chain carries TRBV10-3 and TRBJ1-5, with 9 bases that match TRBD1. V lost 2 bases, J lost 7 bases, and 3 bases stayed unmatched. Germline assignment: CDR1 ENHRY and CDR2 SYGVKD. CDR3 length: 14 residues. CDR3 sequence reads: CAISERDRDQPQHF. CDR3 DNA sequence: TGTGCCATCAGTGAGCGGGACAGGGACCAGCCCCAGCATTTT.

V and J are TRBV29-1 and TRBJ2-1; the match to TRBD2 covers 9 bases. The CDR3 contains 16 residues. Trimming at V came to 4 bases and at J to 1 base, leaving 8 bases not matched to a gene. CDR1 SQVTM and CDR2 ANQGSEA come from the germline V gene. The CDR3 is CSVGLAGPISYNEQFF. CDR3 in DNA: TGCAGCGTTGGCCTAGCGGGGCCAATTTCCTACAATGAGCAGTTCTTC.

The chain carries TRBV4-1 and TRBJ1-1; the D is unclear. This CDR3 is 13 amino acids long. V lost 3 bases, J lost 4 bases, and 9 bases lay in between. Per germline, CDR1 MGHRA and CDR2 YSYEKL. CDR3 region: CASSHAGPTEAFF. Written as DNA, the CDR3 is TGCGCCAGCAGCCACGCAGGCCCCACTGAAGCTTTCTTT.

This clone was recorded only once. The CDR3 sequence is CASSLDRVNQPQHF. CDR3 sequence (DNA): TGTGCCAGCAGCTTAGACAGGGTGAATCAGCCCCAGCATTTT. The V call is TRBV7-2, the J call TRBJ1-5; D possibly corresponds to TRBD1 (6 bases). Trimming pared 1 base from V and 4 bases from J, leaving 8 bases between. This CDR3 comprises 14 residues. CDR1 is SGHTA and CDR2 is FQGNSA in the germline V gene.

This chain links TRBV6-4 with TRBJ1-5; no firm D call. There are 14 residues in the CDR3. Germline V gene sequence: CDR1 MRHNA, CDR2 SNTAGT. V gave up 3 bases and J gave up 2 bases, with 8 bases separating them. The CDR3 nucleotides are TGTGCCAGCAGTGAAAACATGGGCAATCAGCCCCAGCATTTT. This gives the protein CASSENMGNQPQHF.

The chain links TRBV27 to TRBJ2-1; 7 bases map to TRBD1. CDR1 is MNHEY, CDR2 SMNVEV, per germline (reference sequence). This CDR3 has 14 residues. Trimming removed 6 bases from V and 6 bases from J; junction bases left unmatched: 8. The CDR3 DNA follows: TGTGCCAGCAGCAGACAGGGAATTCTCAATGAGCAGTTCTTC. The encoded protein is CASSRQGILNEQFF.

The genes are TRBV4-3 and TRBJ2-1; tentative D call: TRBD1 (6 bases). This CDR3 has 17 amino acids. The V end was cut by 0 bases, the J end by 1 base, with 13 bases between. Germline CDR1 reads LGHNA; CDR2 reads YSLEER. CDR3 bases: TGCGCCAGCAGCCAAGATCCTGGGGGCAAATCCTACAATGAGCAGTTCTTC. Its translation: CASSQDPGGKSYNEQFF.

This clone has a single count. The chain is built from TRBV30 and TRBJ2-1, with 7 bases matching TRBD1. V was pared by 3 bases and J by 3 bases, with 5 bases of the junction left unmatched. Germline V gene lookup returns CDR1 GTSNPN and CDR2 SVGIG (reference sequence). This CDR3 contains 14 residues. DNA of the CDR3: TGTGCCTGGAGAACCGGGACAGTCTACAATGAGCAGTTCTTC. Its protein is CAWRTGTVYNEQFF.

CDR3 loop: CASSVVGSGNNEQFF. In DNA form, the CDR3 reads TGTGCCAGCAGCGTAGTGGGTAGCGGGAATAATGAGCAGTTCTTC. The chain has TRBV9 and TRBJ2-1; the match to TRBD2 covers 8 bases. The CDR3 consists of 15 residues. Looked up from germline, CDR1 is SGDLS and CDR2 is YYNGEE. V dropped 0 bases and J dropped 7; count of bases not matched to a gene: 6.

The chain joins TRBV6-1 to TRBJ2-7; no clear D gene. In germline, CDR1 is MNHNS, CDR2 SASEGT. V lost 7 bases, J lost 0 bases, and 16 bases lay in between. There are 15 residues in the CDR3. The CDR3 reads CASIQPRPSSYEQYF. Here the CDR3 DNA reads TGTGCCAGCATTCAGCCGAGACCTAGCTCCTACGAGCAGTACTTC.

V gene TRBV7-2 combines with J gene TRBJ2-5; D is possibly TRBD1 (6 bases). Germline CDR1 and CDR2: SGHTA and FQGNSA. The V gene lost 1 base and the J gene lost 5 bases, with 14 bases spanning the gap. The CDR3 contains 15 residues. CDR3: CASSLGSGGTETQYF. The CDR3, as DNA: TGTGCCAGCAGCTTAGGAAGTGGGGGCACGGAGACCCAGTACTTC.

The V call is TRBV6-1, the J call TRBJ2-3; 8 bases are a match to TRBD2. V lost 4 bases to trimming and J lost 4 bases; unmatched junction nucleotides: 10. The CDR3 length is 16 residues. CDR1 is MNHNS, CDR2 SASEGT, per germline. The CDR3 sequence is CASSVPTSARADTQYF. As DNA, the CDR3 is TGTGCCAGCAGTGTACCGACTAGCGCGCGCGCAGATACGCAGTATTTT.

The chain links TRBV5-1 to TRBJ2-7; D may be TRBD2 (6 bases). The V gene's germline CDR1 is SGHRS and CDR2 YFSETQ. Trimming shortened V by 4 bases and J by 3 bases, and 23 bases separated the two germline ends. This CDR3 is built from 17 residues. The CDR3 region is CASSQPPPDYLNYEQYF. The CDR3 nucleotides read TGCGCCAGCAGCCAGCCCCCCCCGGACTACTTGAACTACGAGCAGTACTTC.

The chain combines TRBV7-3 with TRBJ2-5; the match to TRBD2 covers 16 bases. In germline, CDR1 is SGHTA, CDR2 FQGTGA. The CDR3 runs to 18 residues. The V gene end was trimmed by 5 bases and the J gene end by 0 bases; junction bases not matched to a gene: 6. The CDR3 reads CASSKGLAGGEYQETQYF. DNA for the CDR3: TGTGCCAGCAGCAAGGGACTAGCGGGGGGGGAGTACCAAGAGACCCAGTACTTC.

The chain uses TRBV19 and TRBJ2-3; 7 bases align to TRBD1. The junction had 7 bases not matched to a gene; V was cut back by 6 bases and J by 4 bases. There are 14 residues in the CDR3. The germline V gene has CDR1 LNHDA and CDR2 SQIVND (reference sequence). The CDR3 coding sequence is TGTGCCAGTAGGAGACAGGGTGCGTCAGATACGCAGTATTTT. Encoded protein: CASRRQGASDTQYF.

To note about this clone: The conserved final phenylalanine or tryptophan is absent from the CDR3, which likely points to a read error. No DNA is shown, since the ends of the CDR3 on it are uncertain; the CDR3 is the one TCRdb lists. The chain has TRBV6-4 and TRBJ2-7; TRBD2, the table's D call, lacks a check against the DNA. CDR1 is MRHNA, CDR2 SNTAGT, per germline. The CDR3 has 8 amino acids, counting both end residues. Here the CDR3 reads CASSDSSA.

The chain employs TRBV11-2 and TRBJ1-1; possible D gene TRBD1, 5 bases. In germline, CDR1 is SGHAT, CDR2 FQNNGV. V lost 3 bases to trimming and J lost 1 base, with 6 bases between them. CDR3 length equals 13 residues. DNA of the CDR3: TGTGCCAGCAGCTTGACAGAGAACACTGAAGCTTTCTTT. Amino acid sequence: CASSLTENTEAFF.

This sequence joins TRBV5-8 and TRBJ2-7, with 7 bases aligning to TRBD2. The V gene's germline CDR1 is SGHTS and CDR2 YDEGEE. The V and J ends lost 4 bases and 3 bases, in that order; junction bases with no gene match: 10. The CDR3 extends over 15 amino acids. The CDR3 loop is CASSPGSGEYYEQYF. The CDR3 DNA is TGTGCCAGCAGCCCGGGAAGCGGGGAGTACTACGAGCAGTACTTC. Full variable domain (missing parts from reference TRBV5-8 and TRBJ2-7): EAGVTQSPTHLIKTRGQQATLRCSPISGHTSVYWYQQALGLGLQFLLWYDEGEERNRGNFPPRFSGRQFPNYSSELNVNALELEDSALYLCASSPGSGEYYEQYFGPGTRLTVT.

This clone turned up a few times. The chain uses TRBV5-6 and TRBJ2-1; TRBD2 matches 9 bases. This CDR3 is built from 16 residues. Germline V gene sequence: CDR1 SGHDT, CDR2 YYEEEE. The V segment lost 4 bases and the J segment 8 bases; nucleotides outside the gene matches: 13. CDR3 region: CASSLGSAGGHHEQFF. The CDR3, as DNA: TGTGCCAGCAGCCTAGGTTCGGCGGGGGGGCATCATGAGCAGTTCTTC.

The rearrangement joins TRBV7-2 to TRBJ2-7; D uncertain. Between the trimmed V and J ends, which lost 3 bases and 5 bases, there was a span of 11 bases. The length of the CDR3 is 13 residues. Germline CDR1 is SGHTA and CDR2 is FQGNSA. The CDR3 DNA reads TGTGCCAGCAGCTTCCCCAGGTCCCACGAGCAGTACTTC. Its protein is CASSFPRSHEQYF.

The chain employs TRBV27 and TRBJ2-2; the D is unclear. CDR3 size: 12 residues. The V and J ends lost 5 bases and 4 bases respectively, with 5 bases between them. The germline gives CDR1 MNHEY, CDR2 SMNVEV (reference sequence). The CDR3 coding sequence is TGTGCCAGCAGTCCCATCACCGGGGAGCTGTTTTTT. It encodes CASSPITGELFF.